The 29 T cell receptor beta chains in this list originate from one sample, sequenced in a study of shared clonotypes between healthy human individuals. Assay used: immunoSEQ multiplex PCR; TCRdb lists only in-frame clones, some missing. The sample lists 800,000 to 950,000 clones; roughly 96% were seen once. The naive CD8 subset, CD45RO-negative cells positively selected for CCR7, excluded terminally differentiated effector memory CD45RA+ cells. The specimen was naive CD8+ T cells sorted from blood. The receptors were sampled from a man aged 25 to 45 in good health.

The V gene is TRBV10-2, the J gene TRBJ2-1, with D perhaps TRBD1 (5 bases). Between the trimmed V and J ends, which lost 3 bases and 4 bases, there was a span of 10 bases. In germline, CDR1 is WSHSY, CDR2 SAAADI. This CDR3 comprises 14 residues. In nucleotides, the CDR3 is TGCGCCAGCAGTGAAAGGGGTCCTTACAATGAGCAGTTCTTC. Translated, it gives CASSERGPYNEQFF.

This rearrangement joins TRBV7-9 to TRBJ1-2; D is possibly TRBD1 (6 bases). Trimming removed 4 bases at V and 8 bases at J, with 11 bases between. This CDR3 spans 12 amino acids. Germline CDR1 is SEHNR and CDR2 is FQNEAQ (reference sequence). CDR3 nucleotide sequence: TGTGCCAGCAGCTGGGGGGCGGACGGCTACACCTTC. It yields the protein CASSWGADGYTF.

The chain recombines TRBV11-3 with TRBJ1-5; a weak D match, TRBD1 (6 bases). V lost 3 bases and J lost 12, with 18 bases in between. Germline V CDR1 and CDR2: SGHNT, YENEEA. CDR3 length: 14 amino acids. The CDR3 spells CASSLDRGALLQHF. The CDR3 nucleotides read TGTGCCAGCAGCTTGGATAGGGGGGCCTTGCTCCAGCATTTT.

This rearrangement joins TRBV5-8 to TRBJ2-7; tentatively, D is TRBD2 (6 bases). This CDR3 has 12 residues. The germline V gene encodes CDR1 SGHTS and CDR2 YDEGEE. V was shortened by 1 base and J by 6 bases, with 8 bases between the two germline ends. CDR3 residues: CASSLLGGEQYF. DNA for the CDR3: TGTGCCAGCAGCTTGTTGGGGGGCGAGCAGTACTTC.

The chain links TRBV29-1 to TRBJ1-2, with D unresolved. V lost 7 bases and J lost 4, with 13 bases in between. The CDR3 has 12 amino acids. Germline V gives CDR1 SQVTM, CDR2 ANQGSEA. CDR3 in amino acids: CSAAERTYGYTF. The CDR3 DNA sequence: TGCAGCGCCGCCGAAAGGACCTATGGCTACACCTTC.

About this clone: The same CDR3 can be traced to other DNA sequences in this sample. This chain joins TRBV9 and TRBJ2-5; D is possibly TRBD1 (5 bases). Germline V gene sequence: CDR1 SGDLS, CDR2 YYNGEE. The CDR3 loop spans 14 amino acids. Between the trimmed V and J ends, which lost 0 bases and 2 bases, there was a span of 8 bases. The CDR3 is CASSVAGNQETQYF. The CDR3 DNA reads TGTGCCAGCAGCGTAGCAGGGAATCAAGAGACCCAGTACTTC. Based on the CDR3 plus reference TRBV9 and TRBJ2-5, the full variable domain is DSGVTQTPKHLITATGQRVTLRCSPRSGDLSVYWYQQSLDQGLQFLIQYYNGEERAKGNILERFSAQQFPDLHSELNLSSLELGDSALYFCASSVAGNQETQYFGPGTRLLVL.

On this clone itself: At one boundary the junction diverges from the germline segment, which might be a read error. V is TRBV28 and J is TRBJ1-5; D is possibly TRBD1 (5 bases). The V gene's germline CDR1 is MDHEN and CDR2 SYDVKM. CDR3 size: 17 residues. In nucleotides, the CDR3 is TGTGCCAGCAGATTATATCAGGGAGTCGGAAGCAATCAGCCCCAGCATTTT. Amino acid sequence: CASRLYQGVGSNQPQHF.

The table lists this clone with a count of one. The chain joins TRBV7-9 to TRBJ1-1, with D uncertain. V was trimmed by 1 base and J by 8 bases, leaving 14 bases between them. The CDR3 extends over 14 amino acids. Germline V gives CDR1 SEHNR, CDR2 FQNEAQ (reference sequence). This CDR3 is CASSLGGHPYEAFF. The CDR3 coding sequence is TGTGCCAGCAGCTTAGGAGGTCACCCATACGAAGCTTTCTTT.

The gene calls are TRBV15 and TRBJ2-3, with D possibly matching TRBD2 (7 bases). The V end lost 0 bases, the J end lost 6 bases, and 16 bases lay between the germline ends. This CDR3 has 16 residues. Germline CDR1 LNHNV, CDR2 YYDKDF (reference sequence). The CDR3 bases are TGTGCCACCAGCAGAGATGTTCGGGGGGCGAGGGATACGCAGTATTTT. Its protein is CATSRDVRGARDTQYF.

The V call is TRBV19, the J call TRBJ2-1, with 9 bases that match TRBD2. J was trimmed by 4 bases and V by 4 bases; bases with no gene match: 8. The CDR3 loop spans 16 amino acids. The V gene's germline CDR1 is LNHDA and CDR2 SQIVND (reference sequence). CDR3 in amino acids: CASSTTKSGRYNEQFF. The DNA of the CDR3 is TGTGCCAGTAGTACAACTAAAAGCGGGAGGTACAATGAGCAGTTCTTC. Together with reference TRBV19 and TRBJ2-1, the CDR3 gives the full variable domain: DGGITQSPKYLFRKEGQNVTLSCEQNLNHDAMYWYRQDPGQGLRLIYYSQIVNDFQKGDIAEGYSVSREKKESFPLTVTSAQKNPTAFYLCASSTTKSGRYNEQFFGPGTRLTVL.

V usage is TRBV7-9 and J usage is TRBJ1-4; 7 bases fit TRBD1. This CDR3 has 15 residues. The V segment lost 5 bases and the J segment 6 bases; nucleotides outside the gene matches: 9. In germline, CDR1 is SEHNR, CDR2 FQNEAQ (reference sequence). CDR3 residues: CASSGTGEAYEKLFF. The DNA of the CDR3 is TGTGCCAGCAGCGGAACAGGGGAGGCTTATGAAAAACTGTTTTTT.

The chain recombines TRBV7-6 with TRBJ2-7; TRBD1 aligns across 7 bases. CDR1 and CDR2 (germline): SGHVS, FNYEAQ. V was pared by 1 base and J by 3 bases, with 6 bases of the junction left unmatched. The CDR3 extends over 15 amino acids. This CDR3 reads CASSLGGRGFYEQYF. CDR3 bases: TGTGCCAGCAGCTTAGGTGGCAGGGGGTTCTACGAGCAGTACTTC.

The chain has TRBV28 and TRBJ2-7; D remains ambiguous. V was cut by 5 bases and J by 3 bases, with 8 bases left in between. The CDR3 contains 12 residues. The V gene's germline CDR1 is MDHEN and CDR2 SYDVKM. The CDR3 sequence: CASSPVHYEQYF. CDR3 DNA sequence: TGTGCCAGCAGTCCCGTGCACTACGAGCAGTACTTC.

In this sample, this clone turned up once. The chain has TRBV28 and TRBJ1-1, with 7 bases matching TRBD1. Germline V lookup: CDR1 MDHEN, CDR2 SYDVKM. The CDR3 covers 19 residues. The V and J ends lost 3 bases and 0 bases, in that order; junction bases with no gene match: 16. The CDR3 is CASSFGVYDTGAMNTEAFF. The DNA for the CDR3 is TGTGCCAGCAGTTTCGGGGTTTACGATACAGGGGCCATGAACACTGAAGCTTTCTTT.

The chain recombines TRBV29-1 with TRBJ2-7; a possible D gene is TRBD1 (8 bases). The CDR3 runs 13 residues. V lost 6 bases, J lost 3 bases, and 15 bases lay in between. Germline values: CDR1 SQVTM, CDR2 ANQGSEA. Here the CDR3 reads CSVRTGRDYEQYF. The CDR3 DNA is TGCAGCGTAAGGACAGGGAGGGACTACGAGCAGTACTTC.

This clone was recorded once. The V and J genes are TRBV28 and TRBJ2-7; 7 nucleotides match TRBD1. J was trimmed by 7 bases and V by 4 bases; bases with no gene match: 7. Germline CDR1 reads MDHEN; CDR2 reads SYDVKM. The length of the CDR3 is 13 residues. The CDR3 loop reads CASSWTGSGEQYF. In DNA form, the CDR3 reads TGTGCCAGCAGTTGGACAGGTTCGGGGGAGCAGTACTTC.

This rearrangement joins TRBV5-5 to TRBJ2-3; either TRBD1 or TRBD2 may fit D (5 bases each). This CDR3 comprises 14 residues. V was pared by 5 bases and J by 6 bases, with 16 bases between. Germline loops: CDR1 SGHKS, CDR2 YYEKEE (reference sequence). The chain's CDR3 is CASSPEGWTDTQYF. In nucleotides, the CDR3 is TGTGCCAGCAGTCCCGAGGGGTGGACGGATACGCAGTATTTT.

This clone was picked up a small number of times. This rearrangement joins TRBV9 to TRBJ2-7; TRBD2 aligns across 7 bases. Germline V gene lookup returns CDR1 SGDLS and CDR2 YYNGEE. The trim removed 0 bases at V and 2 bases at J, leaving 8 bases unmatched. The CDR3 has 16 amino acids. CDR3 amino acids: CASSVDVERGTYEQYF. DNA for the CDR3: TGTGCCAGCAGCGTAGACGTGGAGCGGGGAACCTACGAGCAGTACTTC.

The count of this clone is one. The CDR3 region is CASSQDFTDYGETQYF. The CDR3, as DNA: TGCGCCAGCAGCCAAGATTTTACAGATTATGGGGAGACCCAGTACTTC. V is TRBV4-3 and J is TRBJ2-5, with D hard to call. The V and J ends lost 0 bases and 5 bases respectively, with 16 bases between them. This CDR3 has 16 residues. CDR1 is LGHNA, CDR2 YSLEER, per germline.

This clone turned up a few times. CDR3 sequence reads: CASRPPGQLYEQYF. The DNA of the CDR3 is TGTGCCAGCAGACCGCCGGGACAGCTCTACGAGCAGTACTTC. The chain recombines TRBV11-2 with TRBJ2-7, with TRBD1 identical over 7 bases. This CDR3 has 14 amino acids. Germline lookup yields CDR1 SGHAT and CDR2 FQNNGV. Trimming removed 6 bases from V and 3 bases from J; junction bases left unmatched: 8.

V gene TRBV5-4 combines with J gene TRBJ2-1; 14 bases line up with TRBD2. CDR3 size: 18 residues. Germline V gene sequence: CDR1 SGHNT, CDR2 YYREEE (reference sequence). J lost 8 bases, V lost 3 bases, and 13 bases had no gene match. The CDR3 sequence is CASSWGLRGLAGEDEQFF. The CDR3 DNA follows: TGTGCCAGCAGCTGGGGGTTGAGGGGACTAGCGGGAGAGGATGAGCAGTTCTTC.

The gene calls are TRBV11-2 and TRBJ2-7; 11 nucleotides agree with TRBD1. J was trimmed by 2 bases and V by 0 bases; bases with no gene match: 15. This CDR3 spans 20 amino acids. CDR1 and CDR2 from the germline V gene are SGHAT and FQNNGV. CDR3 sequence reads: CASSLDIGGQGGQLTYEQYF. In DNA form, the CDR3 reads TGTGCCAGCAGCTTAGATATAGGGGGACAGGGGGGACAATTAACCTACGAGCAGTACTTC. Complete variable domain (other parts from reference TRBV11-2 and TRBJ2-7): EAGVAQSPRYKIIEKRQSVAFWCNPISGHATLYWYQQILGQGPKLLIQFQNNGVVDDSQLPKDRFSAERLKGVDSTLKIQPAKLEDSAVYLCASSLDIGGQGGQLTYEQYFGPGTRLTVT.

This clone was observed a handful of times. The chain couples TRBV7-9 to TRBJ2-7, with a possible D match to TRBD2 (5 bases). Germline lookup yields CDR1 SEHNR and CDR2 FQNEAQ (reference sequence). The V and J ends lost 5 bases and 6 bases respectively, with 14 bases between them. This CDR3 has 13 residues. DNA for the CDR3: TGTGCCAGCAGCAAGGGAGTCGGCGGCGAGCAGTACTTC. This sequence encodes CASSKGVGGEQYF.

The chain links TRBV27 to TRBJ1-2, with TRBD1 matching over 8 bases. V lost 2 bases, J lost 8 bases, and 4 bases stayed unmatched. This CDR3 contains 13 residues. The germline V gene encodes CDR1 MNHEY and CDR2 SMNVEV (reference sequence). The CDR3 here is CASSLTTGDGYTF. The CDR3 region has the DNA TGTGCCAGCAGTTTAACGACAGGGGACGGCTACACCTTC.

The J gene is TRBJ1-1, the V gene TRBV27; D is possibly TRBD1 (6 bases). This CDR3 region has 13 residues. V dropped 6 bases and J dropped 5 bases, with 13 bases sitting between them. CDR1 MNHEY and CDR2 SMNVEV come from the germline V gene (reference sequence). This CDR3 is CASSSGVRTEAFF. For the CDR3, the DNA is TGTGCCAGCAGCTCAGGGGTACGAACTGAAGCTTTCTTT.

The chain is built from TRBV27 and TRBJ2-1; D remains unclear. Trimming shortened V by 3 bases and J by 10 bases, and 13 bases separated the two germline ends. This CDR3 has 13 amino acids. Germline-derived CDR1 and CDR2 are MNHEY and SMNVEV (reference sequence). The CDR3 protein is CASSFRAGWEQFF. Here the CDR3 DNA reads TGTGCCAGCAGTTTCCGGGCAGGTTGGGAGCAGTTCTTC.

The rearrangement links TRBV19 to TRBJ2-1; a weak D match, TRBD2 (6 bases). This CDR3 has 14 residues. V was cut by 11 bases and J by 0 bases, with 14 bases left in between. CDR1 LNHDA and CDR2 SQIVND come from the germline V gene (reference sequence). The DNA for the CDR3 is TGTGCCGGACGCGGGAATAGCTCCTACAATGAGCAGTTCTTC. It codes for CAGRGNSSYNEQFF.

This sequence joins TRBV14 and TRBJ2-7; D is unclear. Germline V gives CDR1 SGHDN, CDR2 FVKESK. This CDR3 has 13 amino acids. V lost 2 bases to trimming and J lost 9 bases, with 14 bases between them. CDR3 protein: CASSQRNWNGQYF. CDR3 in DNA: TGTGCCAGCAGCCAAAGAAATTGGAATGGGCAGTACTTC.

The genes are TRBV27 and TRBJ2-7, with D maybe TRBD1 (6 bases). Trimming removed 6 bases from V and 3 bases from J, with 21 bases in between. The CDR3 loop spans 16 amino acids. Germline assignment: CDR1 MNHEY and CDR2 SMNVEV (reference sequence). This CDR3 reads CASRERDQGFRYEQYF. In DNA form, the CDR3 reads TGTGCCAGCAGAGAGAGAGACCAGGGGTTCCGCTACGAGCAGTACTTC.